This T cell receptor beta chain was captured by sequencing in a study of neurological immune-mediated disorders. Sequencing runs each yielded over 180 million TCR-beta sequences from 15-18 subjects. TCRdb analysed the 5' RACE reads with MiXCR anew, one entry per CDR3 protein. Of 25,000 to 30,000 distinct CDR3 sequences in the sample, 6.6% are singletons; the top ten hold about 9%. CDR3 size: 15 residues. The germline V gene encodes CDR1 DFQATT and CDR2 SNEGSKA (reference sequence). V lost 7 bases, J lost 4 bases, and 9 bases stayed unmatched. Regarding the study as a whole: HTLV-1-associated myelopathy showed the most TCR clonal expansion; multiple sclerosis the least, below healthy controls.

Individuals who volunteered at a blood bank located in Maryland, USA, made up the group of healthy controls. Libraries used 2 million unsorted PBMCs kept frozen in RNAlater. This clonotype was observed many times. Antigen: not known. The source of this sequence is a woman aged 50 to 65 in good health. The gene calls are TRBV20-1 and TRBJ2-3; 12 positions agree with TRBD1. The sequenced sample consisted of PBMCs. The DNA for the CDR3 is TGCAGTGTCCTCCCCGGGACAGGGGGCTCAGATACGCAGTATTTT. Encoded protein: CSVLPGTGGSDTQYF.